This T cell receptor (beta chain) was documented in a study of blood T cell repertoires in COVID-19. Study context: Collection of acute and convalescent COVID-19 samples took place in the United States, Italy and Spain. T cells, B-cell-depleted T cells, or PBMCs provided the cDNA or gDNA that served as material.

This clone has just one count. The CDR3 has 14 amino acids. V shed 1 base and J shed 7 bases, with 10 bases lying between them. Looked up from germline, CDR1 is LNHNV and CDR2 is YYDKDF (reference sequence). In the study's own analysis: The assay estimated nucleated cells by amplifying reference gene primers. Produced via immunoSEQ multiplex PCR; TCRdb's table is partial and in-frame only. D and trimming were read from the DNA, whereas the V and J calls and clone size are those reported in that table. Of some 270,000 clones in the sample, around nine tenths are singletons; the top ten hold 8.5% to 9%.

Material for sequencing was peripheral blood. V usage is TRBV15 and J usage is TRBJ2-2, with a tentative D call TRBD2 (5 bases). This TCR derives from a man in his forties with active or convalescent COVID-19. DNA for the CDR3: TGTGCCACCAGCAGAGTAGAACGGGACGGGGAGCTGTTTTTT. Translated, it gives CATSRVERDGELFF. The variable domain in full, with the rest retrieved from reference TRBV15 and TRBJ2-2, is DAMVIQNPRYQVTQFGKPVTLSCSQTLNHNVMYWYQQKSSQAPKLLFHYYDKDFNNEADTPDNFQSRRPNTSFCFLDIRSPGLGDTAMYLCATSRVERDGELFFGEGSRLTVL.